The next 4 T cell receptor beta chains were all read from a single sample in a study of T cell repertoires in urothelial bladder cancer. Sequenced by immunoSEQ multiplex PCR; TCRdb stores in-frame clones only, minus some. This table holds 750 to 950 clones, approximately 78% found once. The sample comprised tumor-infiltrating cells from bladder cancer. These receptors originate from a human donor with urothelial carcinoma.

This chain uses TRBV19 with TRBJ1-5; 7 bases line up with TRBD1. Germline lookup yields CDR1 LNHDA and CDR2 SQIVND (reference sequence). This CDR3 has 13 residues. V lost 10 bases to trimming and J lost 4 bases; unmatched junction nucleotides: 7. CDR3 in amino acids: CATNDRENQPQHF. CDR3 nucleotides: TGTGCCACTAATGACAGGGAAAATCAGCCCCAGCATTTT.

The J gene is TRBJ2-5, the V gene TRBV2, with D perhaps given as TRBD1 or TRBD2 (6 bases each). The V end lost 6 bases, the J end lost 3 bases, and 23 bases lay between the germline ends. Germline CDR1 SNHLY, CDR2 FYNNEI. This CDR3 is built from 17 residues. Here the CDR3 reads CASRDRGGGQRKETQYF. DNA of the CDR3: TGTGCCAGCAGGGACCGTGGAGGGGGGCAACGCAAAGAGACCCAGTACTTC.

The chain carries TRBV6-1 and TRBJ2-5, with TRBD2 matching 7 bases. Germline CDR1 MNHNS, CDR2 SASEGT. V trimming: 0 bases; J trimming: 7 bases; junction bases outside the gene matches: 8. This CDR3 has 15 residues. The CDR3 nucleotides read TGTGCCAGCAGTGAAGCCATAACTAGCGCGGGGACCCAGTACTTC. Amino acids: CASSEAITSAGTQYF.

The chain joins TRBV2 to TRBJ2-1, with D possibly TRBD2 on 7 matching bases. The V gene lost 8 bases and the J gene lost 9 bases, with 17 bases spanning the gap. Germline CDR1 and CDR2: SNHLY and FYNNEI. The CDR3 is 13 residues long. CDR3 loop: CASGGGSKVEQFF. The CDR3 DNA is TGTGCCAGCGGGGGGGGCAGTAAGGTTGAGCAGTTCTTC.